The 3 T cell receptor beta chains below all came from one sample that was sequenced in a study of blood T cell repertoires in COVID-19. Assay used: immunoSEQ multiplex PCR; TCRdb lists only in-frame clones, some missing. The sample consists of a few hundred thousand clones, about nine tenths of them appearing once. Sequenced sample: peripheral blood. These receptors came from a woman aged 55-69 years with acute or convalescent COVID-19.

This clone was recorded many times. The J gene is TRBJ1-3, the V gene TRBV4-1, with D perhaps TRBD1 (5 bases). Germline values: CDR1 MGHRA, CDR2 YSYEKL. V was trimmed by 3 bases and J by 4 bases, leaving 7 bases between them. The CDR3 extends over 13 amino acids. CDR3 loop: CASSQNRGNTIYF. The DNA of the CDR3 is TGCGCCAGCAGCCAGAACAGGGGAAACACCATATATTTT.

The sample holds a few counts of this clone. CDR3 coding DNA: TGTGCCAGTAGTTACAGGGCGGTCGGTACTGAAGCTTTCTTT. It codes for CASSYRAVGTEAFF. This rearrangement joins TRBV19 to TRBJ1-1, with a tentative D call TRBD1 (6 bases). Between the trimmed V and J ends, which lost 5 bases and 5 bases, there was a span of 15 bases. The CDR3 is 14 residues long. Germline assignment: CDR1 LNHDA and CDR2 SQIVND (reference sequence).

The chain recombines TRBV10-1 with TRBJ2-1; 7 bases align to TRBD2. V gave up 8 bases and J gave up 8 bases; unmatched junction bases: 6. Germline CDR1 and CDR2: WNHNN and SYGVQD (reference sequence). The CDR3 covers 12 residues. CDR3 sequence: CASQSGKDEQFF. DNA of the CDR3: TGCGCCAGCCAAAGCGGGAAGGATGAGCAGTTCTTC.